This paragraph covers one T cell receptor beta chain sequence. Germline CDR1 SGDLS, CDR2 YYNGEE. Trimming at V came to 3 bases and at J to 5 bases, leaving 7 bases not matched to a gene. The CDR3 runs to 15 residues. This sample is drawn from a study of shared T cell receptors in the human thymus. TCRdb keeps only in-frame clones here, not all; method: immunoSEQ multiplex PCR. Of 550,000 to 800,000 clones detected, approximately 85% appear once; the ten largest clones hold 0.0095% to 0.013%. This sample was shared with a second study, whose subject was human thymus T cells.

V usage is TRBV9 and J usage is TRBJ2-5; 10 positions match TRBD1. The TCR originated in a girl less than two years old with a congenital heart defect. Material: thymocytes. CDR3: CASSADRGPAETQYF. Here the CDR3 DNA reads TGTGCCAGCAGCGCCGACAGGGGGCCTGCGGAGACCCAGTACTTC.